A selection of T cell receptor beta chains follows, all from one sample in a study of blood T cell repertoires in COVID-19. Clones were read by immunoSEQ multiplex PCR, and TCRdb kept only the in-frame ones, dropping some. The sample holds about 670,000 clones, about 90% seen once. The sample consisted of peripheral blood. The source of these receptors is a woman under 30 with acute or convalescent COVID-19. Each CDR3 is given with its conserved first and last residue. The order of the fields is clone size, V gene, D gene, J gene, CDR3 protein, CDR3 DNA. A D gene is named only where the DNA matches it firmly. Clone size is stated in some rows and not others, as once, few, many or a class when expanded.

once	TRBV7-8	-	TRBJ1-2	CASSPQRLGGYTF	TGTGCCAGCAGCCCCCAGAGGCTTGGAGGCTACACCTTC
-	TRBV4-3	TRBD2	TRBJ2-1	CASSQERGGDSEQFF	TGCGCCAGCAGCCAAGAACGGGGGGGTGATAGTGAGCAGTTCTTC
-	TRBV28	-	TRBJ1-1	CASSLLTEAFF	TGTGCCAGCAGTTTATTAACTGAAGCTTTCTTT
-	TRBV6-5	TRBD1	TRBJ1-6	CASTADRGLSPLHF	TGTGCCAGCACCGCGGACAGGGGGCTTTCACCCCTCCACTTT
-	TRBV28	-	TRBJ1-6	CASRRTWNSPLHF	TGTGCCAGCAGGCGGACATGGAATTCACCCCTCCACTTT
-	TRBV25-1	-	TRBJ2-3	CASSELGGASTDTQYF	TGTGCCAGCAGTGAATTGGGCGGGGCTAGCACAGATACGCAGTATTTT
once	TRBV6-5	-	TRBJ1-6	CACILDYNSPLHF	TGTGCTTGCATACTCGACTATAATTCACCCCTCCACTTT
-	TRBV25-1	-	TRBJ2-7	CASSETEDSSYEQYF	TGTGCCAGCAGTGAGACGGAGGACAGCTCCTACGAGCAGTACTTC
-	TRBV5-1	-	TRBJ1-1	CASTGKGGLNTEAFF	TGCGCCAGCACCGGGAAGGGGGGGCTTAACACTGAAGCTTTCTTT
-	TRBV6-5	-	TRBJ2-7	CASTAQAGSYEQYF	TGTGCCAGCACCGCCCAGGCAGGCTCCTACGAGCAGTACTTC
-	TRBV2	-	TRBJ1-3	CASSEVGAGNTIYF	TGTGCCAGCAGTGAAGTGGGAGCTGGAAACACCATATATTTT
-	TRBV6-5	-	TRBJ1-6	CASSYRQDNSPLHF	TGTGCCAGCAGTTACCGACAGGACAATTCACCCCTCCACTTT
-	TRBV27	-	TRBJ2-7	CASSLSLRQPQSYEQYF	TGTGCCAGCAGTTTGAGTTTGCGGCAGCCGCAGTCCTACGAGCAGTACTTC
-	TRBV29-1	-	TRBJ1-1	CSVGQPNTEAFF	TGCAGCGTCGGACAGCCGAACACTGAAGCTTTCTTT
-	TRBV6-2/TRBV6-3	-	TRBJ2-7	CASSYPQGREQYF	TGTGCCAGCAGTTACCCCCAGGGTCGCGAGCAGTACTTC
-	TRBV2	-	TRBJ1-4	CASSEVSLEEKLFF	TGTGCCAGCAGTGAAGTTTCTCTAGAGGAAAAACTGTTTTTT
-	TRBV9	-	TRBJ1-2	CASSVGQYYGYTF	TGTGCCAGCAGCGTCGGACAGTACTATGGCTACACCTTC
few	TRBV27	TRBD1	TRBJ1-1	CASSLRIMTGAQTFF	TGTGCCAGCAGTTTACGGATCATGACAGGGGCCCAAACTTTCTTT
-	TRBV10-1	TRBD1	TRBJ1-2	CASIRTGGNGYTF	TGCGCCAGCATTAGGACAGGGGGCAATGGCTACACCTTC
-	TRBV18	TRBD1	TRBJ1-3	CASSSRGASGNTIYF	TGTGCCAGCTCAAGCAGGGGGGCTTCAGGAAACACCATATATTTT
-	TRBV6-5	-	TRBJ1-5	CASSSAQEQNQPQHF	TGTGCCAGCAGTTCCGCACAGGAGCAAAATCAGCCCCAGCATTTT
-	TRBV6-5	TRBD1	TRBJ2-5	CASRHRGQETQYF	TGTGCCAGCAGGCACAGGGGGCAGGAGACCCAGTACTTC
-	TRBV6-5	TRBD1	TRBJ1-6	CASRDRENSPLHF	TGTGCCAGCCGAGACAGGGAAAATTCACCCCTCCACTTT
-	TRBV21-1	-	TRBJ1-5	CASTPDIFSNQPQHF	TGTGCCAGCACCCCAGACATTTTTAGCAATCAGCCCCAGCATTTT
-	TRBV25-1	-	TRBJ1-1	CASSKLGGVEAFF	TGTGCCAGCAGCAAGCTTGGGGGGGTTGAAGCTTTCTTT
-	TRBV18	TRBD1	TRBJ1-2	CASSPPGDRVNYGYTF	TGTGCCAGCTCACCACCGGGGGACAGGGTAAACTATGGCTACACCTTC
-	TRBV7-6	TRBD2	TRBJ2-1	CASSLAVAGGSSYNEQFF	TGTGCCAGCAGCTTAGCAGTAGCGGGGGGTAGCTCCTACAATGAGCAGTTCTTC
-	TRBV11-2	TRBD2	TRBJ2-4	CASSFGAGGNIQYF	TGTGCCAGCAGCTTTGGGGCGGGAGGAAACATTCAGTACTTC
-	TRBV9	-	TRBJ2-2	CASSPSYGAGQLELFF	TGTGCCAGCAGTCCATCTTATGGGGCAGGCCAGTTGGAGCTGTTTTTT
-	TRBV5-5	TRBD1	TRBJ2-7	CASSHRPGQGAGEQYF	TGTGCCAGCAGCCACCGGCCGGGACAGGGGGCGGGGGAGCAGTACTTC
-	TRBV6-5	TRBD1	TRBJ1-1	CASISNRGNTEAFF	TGTGCCAGCATCTCCAACAGGGGTAACACTGAAGCTTTCTTT
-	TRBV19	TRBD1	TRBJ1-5	CASSAGTGKGIQPQHF	TGTGCCAGTAGTGCCGGGACAGGGAAAGGGATACAGCCCCAGCATTTT
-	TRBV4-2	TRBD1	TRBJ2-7	CASSPQGREQYF	TGTGCCAGCAGCCCACAGGGGCGGGAGCAGTACTTC
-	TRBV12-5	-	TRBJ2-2	CASGLGRSPGELFF	TGTGCTAGTGGTTTGGGGCGGTCACCCGGGGAGCTGTTTTTT
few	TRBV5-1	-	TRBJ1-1	CASRQGVLSTEAFF	TGCGCCAGCAGGCAAGGGGTCCTGAGCACTGAAGCTTTCTTT
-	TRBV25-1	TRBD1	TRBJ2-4	CARALDRTLKNIQYF	TGTGCCAGGGCCCTGGACAGGACCCTCAAAAACATTCAGTACTTC
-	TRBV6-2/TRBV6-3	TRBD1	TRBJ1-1	CASSPGGGRTEAFF	TGTGCCAGCAGTCCGGGAGGGGGCCGAACTGAAGCTTTCTTT
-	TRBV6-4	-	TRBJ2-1	CASSDRLDFNEQFF	TGTGCCAGCAGTGACAGACTGGACTTCAATGAGCAGTTCTTC
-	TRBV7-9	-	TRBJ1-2	CASTLPGFDYGYTF	TGTGCCAGCACCCTACCGGGGTTTGACTATGGCTACACCTTC
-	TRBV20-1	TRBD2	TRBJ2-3	CSASKRGATDTQYF	TGCAGTGCTAGTAAGCGGGGAGCCACAGATACGCAGTATTTT